This T cell receptor (beta chain) emerged from a study of blood T cell repertoires in COVID-19. Study information: Acute and convalescent COVID-19 samples came from the United States, Italy and Spain. T cells, B-cell-depleted T cells, or PBMCs provided the cDNA or gDNA that served as material.

TCRdb's copy holds only in-frame clones and misses some; the assay was immunoSEQ multiplex PCR. The data show roughly 360,000 clones, roughly four fifths seen once. CDR3 size: 14 residues. Trimming took 5 bases from V and 4 from J, leaving 14 bases between them. The germline gives CDR1 SEHNR, CDR2 FQNEAQ (reference sequence). The clonotype comes from a human donor with acute or convalescent COVID-19. The donor label of this sample is uncertain. The sample consisted of peripheral blood. The chain couples TRBV7-9 to TRBJ1-2; D may be TRBD1 (6 bases). DNA of the CDR3: TGTGCCAGCAGCCCAGGACAGCAATCCTATGGCTACACCTTC. Amino acid sequence: CASSPGQQSYGYTF.